The 30 T cell receptor beta chains in this list originate from one sample, sequenced in a study of graft-versus-host responses after intestinal transplantation. Clones were sequenced by immunoSEQ multiplex PCR, and TCRdb holds only the in-frame ones, with some missing. This sample has more than 95,000 clones, with roughly 87% found just once. Their cognate antigens are unknown. The material sequenced was unstimulated CD4+ T cells sorted from spleen or lymph node cells, taken before intestinal transplant. All receptors derive from a human donor who received an intestinal transplant.

V usage is TRBV7-9 and J usage is TRBJ2-7; D possibly corresponds to TRBD2 (5 bases). From germline, CDR1 is SEHNR and CDR2 FQNEAQ (reference sequence). The CDR3 runs 15 residues. Trimming removed 0 bases from V and 3 bases from J, with 12 bases in between. CDR3 sequence (DNA): TGTGCCAGCAGCTTAGCGCACGGGAAAGTCTACGAGCAGTACTTC. Translated, it gives CASSLAHGKVYEQYF.

This rearrangement joins TRBV11-2 to TRBJ2-3; D is undetermined. Trimming stripped 5 bases from V and 4 bases from J, with 22 bases between. Germline V gene data show CDR1 as SGHAT and CDR2 as FQNNGV. The CDR3 is 17 residues long. The CDR3 DNA is TGTGCCAGCAGCACAACATACCGGCCCGACCCCCCAGATACGCAGTATTTT. It yields the protein CASSTTYRPDPPDTQYF. Using reference TRBV11-2 and TRBJ2-3 for the parts outside the CDR3, the full variable domain is EAGVAQSPRYKIIEKRQSVAFWCNPISGHATLYWYQQILGQGPKLLIQFQNNGVVDDSQLPKDRFSAERLKGVDSTLKIQPAKLEDSAVYLCASSTTYRPDPPDTQYFGPGTRLTVL.

In DNA, the CDR3 is TGTGCCTGGAGTGTTTCATTGTGGGGAAATGAAGCTTTCTTT. This translates into CAWSVSLWGNEAFF. V gene TRBV30 combines with J gene TRBJ1-1; D is unclear. V was clipped by 0 bases and J by 7 bases, with 15 bases between them. The CDR3 length is 14 residues. Germline V CDR1 and CDR2: GTSNPN, SVGIG (reference sequence). Supplemented by reference TRBV30 and TRBJ1-1, the full variable domain reads SQTIHQWPATLVQPVGSPLSLECTVEGTSNPNLYWYRQAAGRGLQLLFYSVGIGQISSEVPQNLSASRPQDRQFILSSKKLLLSDSGFYLCAWSVSLWGNEAFFGQGTRLTVV.

This clone has a handful of counts. V usage is TRBV5-1 and J usage is TRBJ2-5, with 7 bases aligning to TRBD2. This CDR3 region has 14 residues. With V trimmed by 4 bases and J by 5 bases, 8 bases remained unmatched. The V gene's germline CDR1 is SGHRS and CDR2 YFSETQ. CDR3 loop: CASSLGLVRETQYF. The CDR3 nucleotides read TGCGCCAGCAGCCTTGGACTAGTAAGGGAGACCCAGTACTTC.

The chain joins TRBV25-1 to TRBJ2-1, with TRBD2 identical over 9 bases. CDR1 and CDR2 from the germline V gene are MGHDK and SYGVNS. There are 13 residues in the CDR3. After removal of 5 bases from V and 9 bases from J, the junction contained 5 bases not matched to a gene. CDR3 protein: CASSSGTSSEQFF. The CDR3 DNA reads as TGTGCCAGCAGTAGCGGGACTAGCTCTGAGCAGTTCTTC.

This clone appeared a few times. This chain links TRBV2 with TRBJ2-3; 8 nucleotides line up with TRBD2. V trimming: 6 bases; J trimming: 2 bases; junction bases outside the gene matches: 4. The CDR3 consists of 14 residues. Per germline, CDR1 SNHLY and CDR2 FYNNEI. The CDR3 coding sequence is TGTGCCAGCAGAGTAGCGGGAAACACAGATACGCAGTATTTT. It encodes CASRVAGNTDTQYF.

The genes are TRBV5-1 and TRBJ2-7; D is unresolved. Looked up from germline, CDR1 is SGHRS and CDR2 is YFSETQ. The V end lost 4 bases, the J end lost 4 bases, and 15 bases lay between the germline ends. The CDR3 contains 14 residues. The CDR3 sequence: CASSPVVSSYEQYF. The CDR3 coding sequence is TGCGCCAGCAGCCCGGTAGTTAGTTCTTACGAGCAGTACTTC.

About this clone: Other DNA sequences within the sample encode an identical CDR3. The chain links TRBV18 to TRBJ2-1; a possible D gene is TRBD2 (5 bases). The CDR3 runs 13 residues. V shed 6 bases and J shed 5 bases, with 11 bases lying between them. Germline assignment: CDR1 KGHSH and CDR2 LQKENI. The CDR3 here is CASSQSGDNEQFF. CDR3 DNA sequence: TGTGCCAGCTCCCAATCCGGGGACAATGAGCAGTTCTTC.

The table lists this clone with a count of one. This chain joins TRBV7-3 and TRBJ2-2; 8 bases fit TRBD1. The CDR3 sequence is 15 residues long. Germline lookup yields CDR1 SGHTA and CDR2 FQGTGA. V gave up 1 base and J gave up 10 bases; unmatched junction bases: 8. The CDR3 DNA reads TGTGCCAGCAGCTTAAGCGGACAGGGACTGGAGGAGCTGTTTTTT. Its translation is CASSLSGQGLEELFF.

This clone was counted only a few times. CDR3 amino acids: CASSLDQFVGRYSGNTIYF. The CDR3 DNA follows: TGTGCCAGCAGCTTAGATCAGTTTGTAGGGCGGTACTCTGGAAACACCATATATTTT. The chain uses TRBV11-2 and TRBJ1-3; no reliable D call. Looked up from germline, CDR1 is SGHAT and CDR2 is FQNNGV. This CDR3 has 19 residues. The V gene lost 0 bases and the J gene lost 0 bases, with 18 bases spanning the gap. The full variable domain, completed using reference TRBV11-2 and TRBJ1-3, is EAGVAQSPRYKIIEKRQSVAFWCNPISGHATLYWYQQILGQGPKLLIQFQNNGVVDDSQLPKDRFSAERLKGVDSTLKIQPAKLEDSAVYLCASSLDQFVGRYSGNTIYFGEGSWLTVV.

The rearrangement uses TRBV6-1 and TRBJ2-7; a possible D gene is TRBD1 (6 bases). Germline V CDR1 and CDR2: MNHNS, SASEGT. V was shortened by 8 bases and J by 2 bases, with 10 bases between the two germline ends. There are 12 residues in the CDR3. Here the CDR3 reads CASRDTTYEQYF. The CDR3 nucleotides are TGTGCCAGCCGGGACACTACCTACGAGCAGTACTTC.

The chain uses TRBV7-8 and TRBJ2-1; D is perhaps TRBD1 (5 bases). Trimming took 8 bases from V and 3 from J, leaving 14 bases between them. The CDR3 loop spans 14 amino acids. The V gene's germline CDR1 is SGHVS and CDR2 FQNEAQ. The CDR3 spells CASARQGHYNEQFF. As DNA, the CDR3 is TGTGCCAGCGCCCGGCAGGGCCACTACAATGAGCAGTTCTTC.

The chain carries TRBV19 and TRBJ2-7; TRBD1 matches 8 bases. From germline, CDR1 is LNHDA and CDR2 SQIVND (reference sequence). The CDR3 totals 14 residues. Trimming took 1 base from V and 5 from J; bases not matched to a gene: 4. This chain's CDR3 is CASSIGTGRDEQYF. CDR3 sequence (DNA): TGTGCCAGTAGTATAGGGACAGGGCGAGACGAGCAGTACTTC.

J is TRBJ2-5 and V is TRBV6-1; D might be TRBD1 or TRBD2, each matching 5 bases. V was pared by 8 bases and J by 4 bases, with 17 bases between. The CDR3 is 14 amino acids. Germline CDR1 is MNHNS and CDR2 is SASEGT. For the CDR3, the DNA is TGTGCCAGCGTACGGGACCTGAGGGGAGAGACCCAGTACTTC. As protein: CASVRDLRGETQYF.

This clone was seen only once. V is TRBV2 and J is TRBJ2-5, with TRBD2 identical over 12 bases. The V gene end was trimmed by 2 bases and the J gene end by 1 base; junction bases not matched to a gene: 8. Per germline, CDR1 SNHLY and CDR2 FYNNEI. The CDR3 has 18 residues. The CDR3 DNA is TGTGCCAGCAGTGAATCCCCCTCTAGCGGGGGGGGCCAAGAGACCCAGTACTTC. Encoded protein: CASSESPSSGGGQETQYF.

For the CDR3, the DNA is TGCAGCGTTGAATCGCGCCCGCGTGTCCCCTACGAGCAGTACTTC. It translates to CSVESRPRVPYEQYF. V gene TRBV29-1 combines with J gene TRBJ2-7; no definite D call. CDR3 length equals 15 residues. Looked up from germline, CDR1 is SQVTM and CDR2 is ANQGSEA. The V end was cut by 2 bases, the J end by 2 bases, with 16 bases between.

The V gene is TRBV12-5, the J gene TRBJ2-3; D may be TRBD1 (6 bases). V lost 8 bases, J lost 2 bases, and 11 bases lay in between. Germline CDR1 and CDR2: LGHNT and FRNRAP. The CDR3 covers 13 residues. The CDR3 loop is CASLRGNTDTQYF. The CDR3 region has the DNA TGTGCTAGTTTGAGGGGGAACACAGATACGCAGTATTTT.

The rearrangement links TRBV4-1 to TRBJ1-6, with TRBD1 as a possible D gene (5 bases). The length of the CDR3 is 15 residues. V lost 5 bases to trimming and J lost 9 bases, with 17 bases between them. CDR1 and CDR2 (germline): MGHRA, YSYEKL. CDR3 DNA sequence: TGCGCCAGCAGCGGGGGACCGGGGCGGATTTCACCCCTCCACTTT. This translates into CASSGGPGRISPLHF.

The J gene is TRBJ1-3, the V gene TRBV2; TRBD1 matches 9 bases. V dropped 5 bases and J dropped 1; count of bases not matched to a gene: 6. This CDR3 has 16 residues. The germline V gene encodes CDR1 SNHLY and CDR2 FYNNEI. This chain's CDR3 is CASSLTGGRSGNTIYF. The CDR3 nucleotides are TGTGCCAGCAGTCTCACAGGGGGCCGGTCTGGAAACACCATATATTTT.

This clone was counted only a few times. The chain combines TRBV5-6 with TRBJ2-3, with TRBD2 matching over 8 bases. The V segment lost 3 bases and the J segment 4 bases; nucleotides outside the gene matches: 7. Germline V CDR1 and CDR2: SGHDT, YYEEEE. The CDR3 covers 15 residues. The CDR3 region has the DNA TGTGCCAGCAGCTCTCCTAGGACTAGCCCAGATACGCAGTATTTT. It specifies CASSSPRTSPDTQYF.

This clone was seen just once. The CDR3 DNA reads as TGTGCCAGCAGCTCACACACAGATACGCAGTATTTT. It encodes CASSSHTDTQYF. The rearrangement joins TRBV7-9 to TRBJ2-3, with D hard to call. CDR1 and CDR2 from the germline V gene are SEHNR and FQNEAQ (reference sequence). V was pared by 4 bases and J by 2 bases, with 4 bases between. The CDR3 has 12 residues.

The chain uses TRBV11-3 and TRBJ2-2; no reliable D call. This CDR3 spans 14 amino acids. V was pared by 5 bases and J by 6 bases, with 13 bases between. Germline CDR1 SGHNT, CDR2 YENEEA. The CDR3 DNA sequence: TGTGCCAGCAGCCCTGGGTTCTTTTCCGGGGAGCTGTTTTTT. This codes for CASSPGFFSGELFF.

In its sample, this clone was seen once. The DNA of the CDR3 is TGTGCCAGCAGCTTTTCGGGGGGGCCCCGCAATGAGCAGTTCTTC. Amino acid sequence: CASSFSGGPRNEQFF. V gene TRBV11-3 combines with J gene TRBJ2-1; 8 nucleotides agree with TRBD2. This CDR3 has 15 residues. The trim removed 3 bases at V and 6 bases at J, leaving 7 bases unmatched. In germline, CDR1 is SGHNT, CDR2 YENEEA.

The rearrangement joins TRBV5-4 to TRBJ1-2, with a possible D match to TRBD1 (6 bases). Germline CDR1 SGHNT, CDR2 YYREEE (reference sequence). Trimming pared 4 bases from V and 1 base from J, leaving 8 bases between. The CDR3 runs 13 residues. CDR3 amino acids: CASSLQGNYGYTF. Written as DNA, the CDR3 is TGTGCCAGCAGCCTACAGGGTAACTATGGCTACACCTTC.

This clone was seen a few times. This sequence joins TRBV2 and TRBJ1-5; 9 nucleotides agree with TRBD1. The CDR3 extends over 14 amino acids. CDR1 and CDR2 (germline): SNHLY, FYNNEI. Germline trimming cut 6 bases from V and 4 bases from J; bases unmatched to any gene: 4. The CDR3 DNA reads TGTGCCAGCAGCGAACAGGGGGCAAATCAGCCCCAGCATTTT. Residues: CASSEQGANQPQHF.

This clone is labeled medium-sized. This rearrangement joins TRBV2 to TRBJ2-7; D is uncertain. V lost 3 bases and J 4 bases, leaving 7 bases between the germline ends. The CDR3 is made up of 12 amino acids. Germline V gene sequence: CDR1 SNHLY, CDR2 FYNNEI. CDR3 residues: CASSETTYEQYF. The CDR3, as DNA: TGTGCCAGCAGTGAGACCACGTACGAGCAGTACTTC.

The rearrangement uses TRBV2 and TRBJ1-5, with D uncertain. Germline CDR1 reads SNHLY; CDR2 reads FYNNEI. V was clipped by 7 bases and J by 2 bases, with 12 bases between them. The CDR3 sequence is 14 residues long. CDR3 sequence: CASTWTDRNQPQHF. The CDR3 region has the DNA TGTGCCAGCACCTGGACGGACCGCAATCAGCCCCAGCATTTT.

This sequence joins TRBV6-1 and TRBJ1-3; tentatively, D is TRBD1 (6 bases). There are 14 residues in the CDR3. Trimming pared 0 bases from V and 11 bases from J, leaving 14 bases between. The germline V gene encodes CDR1 MNHNS and CDR2 SASEGT. CDR3 residues: CASSEAPGVTPIYF. CDR3 nucleotide sequence: TGTGCCAGCAGTGAAGCGCCAGGGGTCACACCCATATATTTT.

The V and J genes are TRBV18 and TRBJ1-4, with D possibly TRBD1 on 5 matching bases. CDR1 and CDR2 (germline): KGHSH, LQKENI. V was shortened by 6 bases and J by 0 bases, with 8 bases between the two germline ends. The CDR3 has 14 amino acids. CDR3 sequence (DNA): TGTGCCAGCTCCCCAGGGCCAACTAATGAAAAACTGTTTTTT. Translating it yields CASSPGPTNEKLFF.

The J gene is TRBJ2-7, the V gene TRBV6-1; 8 bases line up with TRBD1. V lost 0 bases and J lost 5; bases outside the gene matches: 6. The CDR3 sequence is 15 residues long. The germline CDR1 and CDR2 sequences are MNHNS and SASEGT. In nucleotides, the CDR3 is TGTGCCAGCAGTGAAGCATGGGACAGGAGCCACGAGCAGTACTTC. Its protein is CASSEAWDRSHEQYF.